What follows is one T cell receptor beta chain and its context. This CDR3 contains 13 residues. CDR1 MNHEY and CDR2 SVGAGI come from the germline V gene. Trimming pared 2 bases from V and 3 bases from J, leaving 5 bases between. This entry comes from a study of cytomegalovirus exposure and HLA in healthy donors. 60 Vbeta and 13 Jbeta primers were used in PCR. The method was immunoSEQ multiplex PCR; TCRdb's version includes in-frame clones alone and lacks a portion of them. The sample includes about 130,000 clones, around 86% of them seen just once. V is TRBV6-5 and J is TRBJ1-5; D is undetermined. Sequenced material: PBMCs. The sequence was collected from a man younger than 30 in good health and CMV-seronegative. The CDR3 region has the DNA TGTGCCAGCAGTTACCAGGTCAATCAGCCCCAGCATTTT. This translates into CASSYQVNQPQHF.